The 21 T cell receptor beta chains listed next were all sequenced from one sample in a study of TIL therapy for anti-PD-1-resistant metastatic lung cancer. The immunoSEQ assay was v3. Produced via immunoSEQ multiplex PCR; TCRdb's table is partial and in-frame only. Of about 21,000 clones in the sample, around 79% were seen once. The time point: pre-treatment sample, taken before nivolumab and TIL therapy. The input for sequencing was blood, taken at baseline. All receptors derive from a person between 25 and 80 years old with non-small cell lung cancer.

The gene calls are TRBV6-5 and TRBJ1-1; D remains unclear. The germline CDR1 and CDR2 sequences are MNHEY and SVGAGI. This CDR3 has 15 residues. V gave up 6 bases and J gave up 2 bases, with 16 bases separating them. Here the CDR3 reads CASSLPGVGNTEAFF. DNA of the CDR3: TGTGCCAGCAGCCTCCCCGGGGTGGGAAACACTGAAGCTTTCTTT.

This clone has a single count. The chain has TRBV19 and TRBJ2-6; no definite D call. This CDR3 spans 18 amino acids. The V gene lost 5 bases and the J gene lost 0 bases, with 17 bases spanning the gap. Germline V gene lookup returns CDR1 LNHDA and CDR2 SQIVND (reference sequence). The CDR3 nucleotides are TGTGCCAGTAGTCCCCGATTGGGGTTCGGCTCTGGGGCCAACGTCCTGACTTTC. It is translated as CASSPRLGFGSGANVLTF.

The chain is built from TRBV19 and TRBJ1-6; 7 bases map to TRBD1. The CDR3 length is 16 residues. V shed 6 bases and J 7 bases; nucleotides not matched to a gene: 12. Germline V lookup: CDR1 LNHDA, CDR2 SQIVND (reference sequence). This CDR3 reads CASRGDRARGNSPLHF. The DNA for the CDR3 is TGTGCCAGTAGAGGAGACAGGGCGAGGGGGAATTCACCCCTCCACTTT.

V and J are TRBV11-2 and TRBJ1-2, with D tentatively TRBD1 (6 bases). This CDR3 is built from 14 residues. Looked up from germline, CDR1 is SGHAT and CDR2 is FQNNGV. Between the trimmed V and J ends, which lost 7 bases and 8 bases, there was a span of 20 bases. As DNA, the CDR3 is TGTGCCAGCACCCCAGGTAGTCAGGGGAGCGGCTACACCTTC. Translation gives CASTPGSQGSGYTF.

The J gene is TRBJ2-3, the V gene TRBV10-2, with 13 bases fitting TRBD2. V was pared by 2 bases and J by 8 bases, with 16 bases of the junction left unmatched. Germline CDR1 is WSHSY and CDR2 is SAAADI. The CDR3 sequence is 19 residues long. The CDR3 reads CASSEDRLRGLAGSGTQYF. The CDR3 DNA reads TGCGCCAGCAGTGAGGACCGGCTAAGGGGACTAGCGGGATCGGGTACGCAGTATTTT.

The DNA for the CDR3 is TGTGCCAGCAGTCCGGACGCTAACTATGGCTACACCTTC. Its protein is CASSPDANYGYTF. This rearrangement joins TRBV6-4 to TRBJ1-2; no reliable D call. Germline loops: CDR1 MRHNA, CDR2 SNTAGT. The CDR3 runs to 13 residues. Trimming took off 5 bases at V and 0 bases at J, with 7 bases between the two ends.

Of note for this clone: Germline is not matched at one junction end, which may reflect a read error. The chain recombines TRBV11-2 with TRBJ1-2; a possible D gene is TRBD1 (6 bases). This CDR3 contains 12 residues. CDR1 is SGHAT and CDR2 is FQNNGV in the germline V gene. The CDR3 region is CASSLEGYEGGF. The CDR3 DNA is TGTGCCAGCAGCTTAGAAGGATACGAAGGGGGTTTC.

The CDR3 nucleotides read TGTGCCAGCAGCCGTAGCGCCGAAAGCTCCTACGAGCAGTACTTC. Its translation is CASSRSAESSYEQYF. The V gene is TRBV5-4, the J gene TRBJ2-7, with D possibly TRBD2 on 5 matching bases. In germline, CDR1 is SGHNT, CDR2 YYREEE (reference sequence). The CDR3 consists of 15 residues. Between the trimmed V and J ends, which lost 4 bases and 0 bases, there was a span of 14 bases.

The rearrangement links TRBV2 to TRBJ2-1; 9 bases are shared with TRBD2. This CDR3 comprises 16 residues. J was trimmed by 8 bases and V by 0 bases; bases with no gene match: 8. CDR1 SNHLY and CDR2 FYNNEI come from the germline V gene. CDR3 in DNA: TGTGCCAGCAGTGAAGCTGGGGCGGGAGGGCCCCATGAGCAGTTCTTC. This encodes CASSEAGAGGPHEQFF. Looking up the rest from reference TRBV2 and TRBJ2-1 gives the full variable domain: EPEVTQTPSHQVTQMGQEVILRCVPISNHLYFYWYRQILGQKVEFLVSFYNNEISEKSEIFDDQFSVERPDGSNFTLKIRSTKLEDSAMYFCASSEAGAGGPHEQFFGPGTRLTVL.

The V gene is TRBV19, the J gene TRBJ1-2, with D hard to call. Trimming stripped 3 bases from V and 8 bases from J, with 13 bases between. Germline CDR1 reads LNHDA; CDR2 reads SQIVND (reference sequence). The CDR3 consists of 13 residues. CDR3 coding DNA: TGTGCCAGTAGTATGCTCGCCCCAGCCGGCTACACCTTC. This gives the protein CASSMLAPAGYTF.

The V call is TRBV18, the J call TRBJ1-5; TRBD1 agrees at 9 bases. The CDR3 spans 14 residues. Trimming at V came to 2 bases and at J to 7 bases, leaving 3 bases not matched to a gene. Germline V gene sequence: CDR1 KGHSH, CDR2 LQKENI. The CDR3: CASSPTDRGQPQHF. CDR3 DNA sequence: TGTGCCAGCTCACCAACGGACAGGGGCCAGCCCCAGCATTTT.

This chain links TRBV2 with TRBJ1-4; D unresolved. Deletions cut 2 bases from V and 8 bases from J, with 12 bases between. This CDR3 region has 14 residues. Per germline, CDR1 SNHLY and CDR2 FYNNEI. CDR3 loop: CASSESTGNEKLFF. The CDR3 DNA reads TGTGCCAGCAGTGAATCGACCGGGAACGAAAAACTGTTTTTT.

The V and J genes are TRBV28 and TRBJ1-6; no reliable D call. This CDR3 contains 13 residues. CDR1 and CDR2 (germline): MDHEN, SYDVKM. V lost 5 bases, J lost 10 bases, and 12 bases lay in between. As DNA, the CDR3 is TGTGCCAGCAGTCCCACTTACCCGTCACCCCTCCACTTT. Translation: CASSPTYPSPLHF. Drawing the rest from reference TRBV28 and TRBJ1-6, the complete variable domain is DVKVTQSSRYLVKRTGEKVFLECVQDMDHENMFWYRQDPGLGLRLIYFSYDVKMKEKGDIPEGYSVSREKKERFSLILESASTNQTSMYLCASSPTYPSPLHFGNGTRLTVT.

J is TRBJ2-7 and V is TRBV5-8; no clear D gene. The CDR3 consists of 16 residues. CDR1 SGHTS and CDR2 YDEGEE come from the germline V gene. The ends were cut back, 1 base at V and 0 bases at J, with 14 bases in the middle. CDR3 in amino acids: CASSLWSRQASYEQYF. The CDR3 DNA reads as TGTGCCAGCAGCTTGTGGTCCAGGCAGGCCTCCTACGAGCAGTACTTC. The full variable domain, its missing parts supplied by reference TRBV5-8 and TRBJ2-7, is EAGVTQSPTHLIKTRGQQATLRCSPISGHTSVYWYQQALGLGLQFLLWYDEGEERNRGNFPPRFSGRQFPNYSSELNVNALELEDSALYLCASSLWSRQASYEQYFGPGTRLTVT.

Written as DNA, the CDR3 is TGTGCCAGTAGAAGGACAGCCGGGGACACCGGGGAGCTGTTTTTT. Translating it yields CASRRTAGDTGELFF. The chain combines TRBV19 with TRBJ2-2; TRBD1 might be the D (6 bases). Germline CDR1 and CDR2: LNHDA and SQIVND (reference sequence). V was trimmed by 6 bases and J by 3 bases, leaving 14 bases between them. This CDR3 has 15 amino acids.

The chain combines TRBV6-1 with TRBJ1-4, with a weak D call TRBD1 (5 bases). Germline-derived CDR1 and CDR2 are MNHNS and SASEGT. V lost 7 bases to trimming and J lost 5 bases, with 14 bases between them. The CDR3 is made up of 14 amino acids. The CDR3 loop reads CASTTREFNEKLFF. The CDR3 DNA reads TGTGCCAGCACAACCAGGGAATTCAATGAAAAACTGTTTTTT.

V gene TRBV9 combines with J gene TRBJ1-4; 10 bases fit TRBD1. J lost 8 bases, V lost 4 bases, and 8 bases had no gene match. The CDR3 consists of 15 residues. Germline V gene data show CDR1 as SGDLS and CDR2 as YYNGEE. The DNA for the CDR3 is TGTGCCAGCAGCCCCCCGGGACAGGGGTACGAAAAACTGTTTTTT. Its protein is CASSPPGQGYEKLFF.

J is TRBJ2-3 and V is TRBV4-1, with TRBD2 identical over 11 bases. After removal of 4 bases from V and 2 bases from J, the junction contained 2 bases not matched to a gene. Per the germline V gene, CDR1 is MGHRA and CDR2 is YSYEKL. This CDR3 has 15 amino acids. CDR3 DNA: TGCGCCAGCAGCCTAGCGGGAGGGTCCACAGATACGCAGTATTTT. Translating it yields CASSLAGGSTDTQYF.

The chain links TRBV6-5 to TRBJ2-1; 8 bases fit TRBD2. V trimming: 4 bases; J trimming: 7 bases; junction bases outside the gene matches: 12. Per germline, CDR1 MNHEY and CDR2 SVGAGI. The CDR3 contains 16 residues. The CDR3 region has the DNA TGTGCCAGCAGTTTACTCCCACTAGCGGTGGAAAATGAGCAGTTCTTC. It encodes CASSLLPLAVENEQFF.

This clone came up a few times. The chain joins TRBV11-2 to TRBJ1-5; D possibly corresponds to TRBD1 (6 bases). Trimming cost V 6 bases and J 5 bases, with 17 bases left between them. There are 15 residues in the CDR3. The germline V gene has CDR1 SGHAT and CDR2 FQNNGV. The CDR3 sequence: CASSQQGGEHQPQHF. The DNA of the CDR3 is TGTGCCAGCAGTCAACAGGGAGGGGAGCATCAGCCCCAGCATTTT.

This sequence joins TRBV11-1 and TRBJ2-3, with 8 bases aligning to TRBD1. The germline gives CDR1 SGHAT, CDR2 FQDESV (reference sequence). Losses at the gene ends were 5 bases for V and 0 bases for J; bases not matched to a gene: 7. The CDR3 runs 16 residues. The CDR3 protein is CASSPGQGPSTDTQYF. The CDR3 DNA sequence: TGTGCCAGCAGCCCCGGACAGGGCCCTAGCACAGATACGCAGTATTTT.